The entry below describes one T cell receptor beta chain. What it recognizes is unknown. These data come from a study of spatial heterogeneity in lung cancer. Findings and caveats of the study: Relative to follow-up, resection was when ubiquitous expanded tumor TCRs appeared more in blood.

A single record per CDR3 protein comes from TCRdb applying MiXCR to the 5' RACE reads. The data contain about 44,000 distinct CDR3 sequences, roughly 13% of them singletons. As to time point: sample taken at primary tumor resection. Sequencing was performed on whole RNA extracted from tumor and nontumor lung tissue, or from frozen PBMC, and the material was left unsorted. This TCR derives from a male donor with early-stage non-small cell lung cancer. The sample in question was PBMCs, obtained at surgery.

CDR3 nucleotides: TGTGCCAGCAGCCAAGATGGGACAGGGAAACGGGAGCTGTTTTTT. Protein sequence: CASSQDGTGKRELFF. This chain connects TRBV3-1 to TRBJ2-2, with 9 bases fitting TRBD1. Per germline, CDR1 LGHDT and CDR2 YNNKEL (reference sequence). The J segment lost 9 bases and the V segment lost 0 bases, leaving 5 bases of the junction unmatched. This CDR3 has 15 amino acids.